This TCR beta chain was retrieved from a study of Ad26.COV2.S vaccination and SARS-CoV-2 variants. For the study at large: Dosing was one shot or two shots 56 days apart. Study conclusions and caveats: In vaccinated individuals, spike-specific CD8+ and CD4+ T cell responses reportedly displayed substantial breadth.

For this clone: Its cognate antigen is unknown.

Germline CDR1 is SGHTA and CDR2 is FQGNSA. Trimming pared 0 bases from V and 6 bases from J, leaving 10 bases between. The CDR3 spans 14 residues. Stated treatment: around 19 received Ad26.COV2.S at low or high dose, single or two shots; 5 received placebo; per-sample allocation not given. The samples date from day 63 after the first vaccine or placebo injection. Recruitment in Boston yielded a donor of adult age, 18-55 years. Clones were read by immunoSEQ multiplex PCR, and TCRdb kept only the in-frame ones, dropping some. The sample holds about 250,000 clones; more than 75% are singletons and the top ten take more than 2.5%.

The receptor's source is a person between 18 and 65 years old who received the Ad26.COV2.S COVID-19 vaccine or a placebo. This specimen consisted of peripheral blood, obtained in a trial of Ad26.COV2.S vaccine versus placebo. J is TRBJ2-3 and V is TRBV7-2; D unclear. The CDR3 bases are TGTGCCAGCAGCTTAGCGCTGGGTAGTGATACGCAGTATTTT. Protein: CASSLALGSDTQYF.